This T cell receptor beta chain was sequenced during a study of a mutant IDH1 vaccine in newly diagnosed glioma. Study-wide background: Eight vaccine injections were given to patients in weeks 1, 3, 5, 7, 11, 15, 19 and 23.

General observations from the study: Pseudoprogression seemed unlinked to shifts in top peripheral T cell clonotypes. Altogether, roughly 93% of patients exhibited vaccine-induced immune responses.

Germline CDR1 SNHLY, CDR2 FYNNEI. V lost 9 bases, J lost 5 bases, and 10 bases stayed unmatched. The CDR3 is 14 residues long. This clone was recorded only once. Its antigen is not known. The data were produced by immunoSEQ multiplex PCR, yet TCRdb's version contains in-frame clones alone and is incomplete. In the table there are roughly 29,000 clones, around 80% of which are singletons. Time point reported: week 23, last vaccination. Topical imiquimod accompanied each vaccine dose, which consisted of 300 ug of mutant IDH1 20-mer peptide. Astrocytomas that were new, WHO grade 3 or 4, IDH1-mutant and ATRX-lost were present in the donors.

The chain couples TRBV2 to TRBJ2-3; 8 bases line up with TRBD1. Sample: PBMCs, taken from a glioma patient whose treatment included an IDH1 peptide vaccine. This clonotype was sampled from a young woman with glioma. CDR3: CASDGQGGRDTQYF. CDR3 coding DNA: TGTGCCAGTGATGGACAGGGTGGTCGAGATACGCAGTATTTT.